The 12 T cell receptor beta chains presented below share a single source sample, sequenced in a study of PD-1 blockade in classical Hodgkin lymphoma (dated by TCRdb to the early 2020s). Interpreted using the paper, the time point label stands for: cycle 1 day 1 (C1D1), immediately before nivolumab initiation. All trial patients had relapsed after autologous stem cell transplantation, with cohorts A, B and C differing in prior brentuximab vedotin exposure. The method was the immunoSEQ multiplex PCR assay. Entries here come from immuneACCESS through TCRdb and include only in-frame sequences with V and J called. Some clones fail to appear in such tables; in the studies checked, an unresolved V gene covers under half of the shortfall, and the cause of the remainder is unknown. The sample table lists almost 100,000 clones, more than 90% of them with a count of one. Less than 3% of the sample is taken by the ten largest.

Sequencing was performed on peripheral blood mononuclear cells (PBMCs), taken at baseline. The receptors were sampled from a human donor with classical Hodgkin lymphoma.

This clone is a singleton in its sample. An end of the junction differs from the germline gene, which may be a read error. This rearrangement joins TRBV7-7 to TRBJ2-2; D perhaps matches TRBD1 (6 bases). The CDR3 is 17 amino acids. Germline loops: CDR1 SSHAT, CDR2 FNYEAQ (reference sequence). The CDR3 protein is CASSLTGAGVNTGELFF. CDR3 sequence (DNA): TGTGCTAGCAGCTTAACCGGGGCAGGGGTGAACACCGGGGAGCTGTTTTTT.

This clone occurred a few times. The chain combines TRBV29-1 with TRBJ2-7; D is possibly TRBD1 or TRBD2 (7 bases each). CDR3 length equals 14 residues. With 6 bases removed from V and 1 base from J, the gap between germline ends came to 16 bases. Germline lookup yields CDR1 SQVTM and CDR2 ANQGSEA. In nucleotides, the CDR3 is TGCAGCGTGGGCCGGCAGGGGGGGTCCTACGAGCAGTACTTC. Amino acid sequence: CSVGRQGGSYEQYF.

The rearrangement joins TRBV2 to TRBJ2-7; D is ambiguous. The CDR3 consists of 11 residues. Germline CDR1 reads SNHLY; CDR2 reads FYNNEI. V was shortened by 3 bases and J by 6 bases, with 6 bases between the two germline ends. CDR3 sequence: CASSEYAEQYF. The DNA for the CDR3 is TGTGCCAGCAGTGAGTACGCCGAGCAGTACTTC.

This chain connects TRBV27 to TRBJ2-1; TRBD1 matches 8 bases. Germline lookup yields CDR1 MNHEY and CDR2 SMNVEV (reference sequence). The ends lost 5 bases at V and 8 bases at J; junction bases unmatched: 11. The length of the CDR3 is 15 residues. CDR3 DNA: TGTGCCAGCAGTCTGCAGGGGGCTAGAAGTCATGAGCAGTTCTTC. It yields the protein CASSLQGARSHEQFF.

The rearrangement joins TRBV4-2 to TRBJ2-7, with 8 bases identical to TRBD2. V gave up 1 base and J gave up 4 bases; unmatched junction bases: 15. Per the germline V gene, CDR1 is LGHNA and CDR2 is YNFKEQ. The CDR3 is 18 residues long. CDR3 DNA sequence: TGTGCCAGCAGCCAAGGGGTTAGCGGGATAAATGGAAGGTACGAGCAGTACTTC. Translated, it gives CASSQGVSGINGRYEQYF.

The V call is TRBV6-5, the J call TRBJ1-1; D is undetermined. Germline V lookup: CDR1 MNHEY, CDR2 SVGAGI. Trimming took off 0 bases at V and 3 bases at J, with 14 bases between the two ends. There are 16 residues in the CDR3. CDR3 nucleotides: TGTGCCAGCAGTTACTCGGGCAGGAACGGGTACACTGAAGCTTTCTTT. As protein: CASSYSGRNGYTEAFF.

This chain uses TRBV30 with TRBJ2-7; D call uncertain. The CDR3 has 13 amino acids. Germline values: CDR1 GTSNPN, CDR2 SVGIG (reference sequence). V was trimmed by 2 bases and J by 2 bases, leaving 10 bases between them. The CDR3 loop is CAWSSPAPYEQYF. CDR3 coding DNA: TGTGCCTGGAGTAGCCCGGCCCCCTACGAGCAGTACTTC.

The V call is TRBV7-9, the J call TRBJ2-2; possible D gene TRBD2, 5 bases. Between the trimmed V and J ends, which lost 0 bases and 1 base, there was a span of 9 bases. The CDR3 has 16 residues. Germline CDR1 and CDR2: SEHNR and FQNEAQ (reference sequence). The DNA for the CDR3 is TGTGCCAGCAGCTTAGCGCCAGCGGTGAACACCGGGGAGCTGTTTTTT. Its protein product is CASSLAPAVNTGELFF.

V usage is TRBV19 and J usage is TRBJ2-1; D is unclear. CDR3 length: 13 amino acids. Germline CDR1 and CDR2: LNHDA and SQIVND (reference sequence). Trimming removed 5 bases from V and 0 bases from J, with 5 bases in between. DNA of the CDR3: TGTGCCAGTAGTCACGACTCCTACAATGAGCAGTTCTTC. Its translation: CASSHDSYNEQFF.

The chain combines TRBV21-1 with TRBJ2-3; the table's D call, TRBD2, was not checked against the DNA. TRBV21-1 is a documented pseudogene. CDR3 length: 14 residues. The CDR3 spells CARGQGGETDTQYF. As DNA, the CDR3 is TGTGCCAGGGGTCAAGGGGGGGAAACAGATACGCAGTATTTT.

This chain joins TRBV2 and TRBJ1-1; D gene unclear. The CDR3 consists of 11 residues. CDR1 is SNHLY, CDR2 FYNNEI, per germline. V lost 4 bases and J lost 10, with 10 bases in between. The CDR3 reads CASSGLGGAFF. CDR3 nucleotides: TGTGCCAGCAGTGGACTGGGTGGAGCTTTCTTT.

The genes are TRBV28 and TRBJ1-1; 8 nucleotides agree with TRBD1. The CDR3 totals 15 residues. CDR1 MDHEN and CDR2 SYDVKM come from the germline V gene. V lost 5 bases, J lost 11 bases, and 16 bases stayed unmatched. In DNA, the CDR3 is TGTGCCAGCAGTAAACCGGGCAGGGGGCCCCTTACTGCTTTCTTT. Encoded protein: CASSKPGRGPLTAFF.